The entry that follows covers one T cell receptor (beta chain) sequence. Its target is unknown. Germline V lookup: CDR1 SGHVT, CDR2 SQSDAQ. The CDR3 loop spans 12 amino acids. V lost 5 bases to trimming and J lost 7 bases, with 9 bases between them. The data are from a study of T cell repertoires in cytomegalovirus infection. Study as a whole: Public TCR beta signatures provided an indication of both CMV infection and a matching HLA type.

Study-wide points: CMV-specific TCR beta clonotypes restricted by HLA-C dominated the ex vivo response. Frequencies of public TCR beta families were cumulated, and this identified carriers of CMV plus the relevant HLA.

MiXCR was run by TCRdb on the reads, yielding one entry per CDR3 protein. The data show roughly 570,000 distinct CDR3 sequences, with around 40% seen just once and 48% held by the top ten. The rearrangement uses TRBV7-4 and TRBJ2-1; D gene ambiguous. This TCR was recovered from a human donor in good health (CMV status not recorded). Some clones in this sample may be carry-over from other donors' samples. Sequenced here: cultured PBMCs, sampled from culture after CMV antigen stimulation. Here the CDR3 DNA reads TGTGCCAGCAGCAGGTCCCCAAATGAGCAGTTCTTC. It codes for CASSRSPNEQFF.